This T cell receptor (beta chain) was recovered during a study of CD8 T cells in ankylosing spondylitis. The germline gives CDR1 KGHDR, CDR2 SFDVKD. Trimming removed 3 bases at V and 4 bases at J, with 16 bases between. The CDR3 is made up of 16 amino acids. Whole-study findings and limits: The disease-linked clones had a CD8+ phenotype and low blood frequencies.

Each TCR beta library was made by quantitative 5'-RACE that incorporated molecular barcodes. Each CDR3 protein is one row after TCRdb ran MiXCR on the 5' RACE reads. Of 250,000 or so distinct CDR3 sequences in the sample, under 20% were seen once. As regards this clonotype: Its antigen is currently unknown.

The receptor was derived from a male donor with ankylosing spondylitis or in good health (not recorded which). The sequenced sample consisted of blood, either unsorted or a sorted T cell fraction (not recorded which). The chain is built from TRBV24-1 and TRBJ2-3; D perhaps matches TRBD1 (6 bases). The CDR3 DNA sequence: TGTGCCACCAGTGATCCCAGGGACACCGCTCCAGATACGCAGTATTTT. Its protein product is CATSDPRDTAPDTQYF.